This TCR beta chain was captured by sequencing in a study of blood T cell repertoires in COVID-19. Study at large: COVID-19 samples from acute and convalescent phases originated in the United States, Italy and Spain. PBMCs, B-cell-depleted T cells, or T cells were the source of the cDNA or gDNA that made up the material.

Germline V gene lookup returns CDR1 MNHEY and CDR2 SMNVEV (reference sequence). This CDR3 region has 15 residues. The trim removed 6 bases at V and 9 bases at J, leaving 14 bases unmatched. Original handling: Estimation of nucleated cell counts relied on the amplification of reference gene primers. Here immunoSEQ multiplex PCR was the method, and the copy in TCRdb shows in-frame clones only, minus some. The V and J calls and clone size are taken from that table; D and trimming were inferred from the DNA. The repertoire holds 60,000 to 70,000 clones, roughly three quarters seen once, with 50% in the top ten. Only a few counts were recorded for this clone.

The receptor comes from a woman older than 75 with acute or convalescent COVID-19. This rearrangement joins TRBV27 to TRBJ2-1; 7 bases agree with TRBD2. Sequenced sample: peripheral blood. The CDR3 DNA is TGTGCCAGCAGCCCCTCGTCCGGGAGGATAGGTGAGCAGTTCTTC. It is translated as CASSPSSGRIGEQFF.